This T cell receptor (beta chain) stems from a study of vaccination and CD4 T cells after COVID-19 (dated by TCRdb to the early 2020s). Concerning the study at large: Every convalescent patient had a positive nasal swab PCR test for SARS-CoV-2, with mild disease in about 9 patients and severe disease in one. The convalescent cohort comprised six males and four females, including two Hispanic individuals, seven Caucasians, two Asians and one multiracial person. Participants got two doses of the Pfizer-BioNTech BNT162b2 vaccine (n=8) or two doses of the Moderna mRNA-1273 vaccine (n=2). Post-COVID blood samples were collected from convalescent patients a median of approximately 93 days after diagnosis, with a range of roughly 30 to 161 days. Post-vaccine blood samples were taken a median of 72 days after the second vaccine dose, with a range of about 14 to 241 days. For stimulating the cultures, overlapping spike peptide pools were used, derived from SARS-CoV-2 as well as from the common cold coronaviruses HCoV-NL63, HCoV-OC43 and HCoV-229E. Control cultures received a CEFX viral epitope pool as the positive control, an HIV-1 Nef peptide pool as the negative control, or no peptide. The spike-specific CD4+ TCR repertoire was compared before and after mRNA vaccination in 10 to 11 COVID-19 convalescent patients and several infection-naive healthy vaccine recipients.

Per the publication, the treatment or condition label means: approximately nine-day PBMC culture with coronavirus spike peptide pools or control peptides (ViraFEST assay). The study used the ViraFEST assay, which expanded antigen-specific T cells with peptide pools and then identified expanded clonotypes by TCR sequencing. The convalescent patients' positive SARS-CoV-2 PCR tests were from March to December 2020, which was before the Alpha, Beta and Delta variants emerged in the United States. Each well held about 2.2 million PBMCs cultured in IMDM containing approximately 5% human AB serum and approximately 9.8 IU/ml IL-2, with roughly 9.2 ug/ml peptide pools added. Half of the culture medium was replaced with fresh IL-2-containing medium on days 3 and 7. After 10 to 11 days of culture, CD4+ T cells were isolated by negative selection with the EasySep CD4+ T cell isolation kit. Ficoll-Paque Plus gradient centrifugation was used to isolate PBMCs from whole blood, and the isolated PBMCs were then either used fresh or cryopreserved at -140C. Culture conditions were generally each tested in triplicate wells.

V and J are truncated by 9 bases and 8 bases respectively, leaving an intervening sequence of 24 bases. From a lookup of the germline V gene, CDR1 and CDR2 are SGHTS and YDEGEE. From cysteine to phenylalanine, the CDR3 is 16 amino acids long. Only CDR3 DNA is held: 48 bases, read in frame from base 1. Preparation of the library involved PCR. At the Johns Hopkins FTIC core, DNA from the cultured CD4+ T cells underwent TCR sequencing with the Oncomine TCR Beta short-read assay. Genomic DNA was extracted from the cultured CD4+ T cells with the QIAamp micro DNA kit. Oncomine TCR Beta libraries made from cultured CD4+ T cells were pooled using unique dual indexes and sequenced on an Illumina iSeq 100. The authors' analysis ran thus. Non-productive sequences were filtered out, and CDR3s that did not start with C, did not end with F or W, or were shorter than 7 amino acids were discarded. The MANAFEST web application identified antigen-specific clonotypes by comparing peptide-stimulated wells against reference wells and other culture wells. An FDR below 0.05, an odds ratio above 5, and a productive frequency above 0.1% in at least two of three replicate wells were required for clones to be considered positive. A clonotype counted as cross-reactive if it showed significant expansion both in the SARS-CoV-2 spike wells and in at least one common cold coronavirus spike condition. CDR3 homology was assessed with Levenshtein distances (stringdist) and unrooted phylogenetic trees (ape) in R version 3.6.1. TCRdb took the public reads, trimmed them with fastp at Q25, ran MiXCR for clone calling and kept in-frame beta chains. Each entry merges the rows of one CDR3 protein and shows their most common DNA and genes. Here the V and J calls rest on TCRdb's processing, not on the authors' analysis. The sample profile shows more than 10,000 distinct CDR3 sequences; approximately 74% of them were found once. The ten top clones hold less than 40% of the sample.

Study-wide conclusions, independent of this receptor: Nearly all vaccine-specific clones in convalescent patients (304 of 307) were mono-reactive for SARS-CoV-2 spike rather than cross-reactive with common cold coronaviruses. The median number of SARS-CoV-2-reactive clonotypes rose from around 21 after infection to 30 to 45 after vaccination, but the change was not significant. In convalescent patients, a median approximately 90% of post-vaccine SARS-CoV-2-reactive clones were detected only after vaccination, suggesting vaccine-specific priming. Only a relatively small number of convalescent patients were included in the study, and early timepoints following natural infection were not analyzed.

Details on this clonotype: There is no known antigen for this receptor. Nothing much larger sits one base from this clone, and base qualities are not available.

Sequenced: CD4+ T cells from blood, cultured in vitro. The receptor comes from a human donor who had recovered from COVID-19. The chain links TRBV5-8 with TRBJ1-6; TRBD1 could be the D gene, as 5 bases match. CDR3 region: CATYRPRGSVDSPLHF. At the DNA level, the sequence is TGTGCCACCTACCGTCCGAGGGGCTCCGTGGATTCACCCCTCCACTTT.